A single sample is the source of the 29 T cell receptor beta chains below, sequenced in a study of cytomegalovirus exposure and HLA in healthy donors. Primers: 60 Vbeta forward and 13 Jbeta reverse. Sequencing used immunoSEQ multiplex PCR; TCRdb keeps in-frame clones, though not all of them. The table lists under 150,000 clones, approximately 75% of them singletons, with under 6% in the top ten. What was sequenced was PBMCs. All receptors derive from a woman aged 35 to 49 in good health and CMV-seropositive.

The chain has TRBV6-6 and TRBJ2-3; possible D gene TRBD2, 5 bases. CDR3 length equals 12 residues. Germline CDR1 reads MNHNY; CDR2 reads SVGAGI (reference sequence). V lost 8 bases and J lost 4, with 10 bases in between. The CDR3 sequence is CASAQDSDTQYF. DNA for the CDR3: TGTGCCAGCGCGCAGGACTCAGATACGCAGTATTTT.

Concerning this clone: The same CDR3 is also encoded by other DNA sequences in this sample. V is TRBV4-3 and J is TRBJ1-1, with 7 bases matching TRBD1. The CDR3 is 16 amino acids. With V trimmed by 4 bases and J by 4 bases, 12 bases remained unmatched. CDR1 and CDR2 from the germline V gene are LGHNA and YSLEER. The CDR3 spells CASSRFARGIGTEAFF. The CDR3 DNA is TGCGCCAGCAGCCGTTTCGCCAGGGGGATCGGCACTGAAGCTTTCTTT.

The rearrangement links TRBV2 to TRBJ2-7; D call uncertain. V was cut by 5 bases and J by 9 bases, with 14 bases left in between. Germline V gene lookup returns CDR1 SNHLY and CDR2 FYNNEI. This CDR3 is built from 12 residues. In nucleotides, the CDR3 is TGTGCCAGCAGTCCAGGTTCGGTGAGGCAGTACTTC. It specifies CASSPGSVRQYF.

The rearrangement links TRBV7-3 to TRBJ2-2; 11 positions agree with TRBD2. Germline V CDR1 and CDR2: SGHTA, FQGTGA. V lost 2 bases, J lost 0 bases, and 8 bases stayed unmatched. The CDR3 is made up of 19 amino acids. CDR3 sequence: CASSLRGGGLAANTGELFF. The CDR3 DNA is TGTGCCAGCAGCTTACGCGGGGGGGGACTAGCGGCGAACACCGGGGAGCTGTTTTTT.

The genes are TRBV7-6 and TRBJ2-5; 13 bases align to TRBD2. Gene TRBJ2-7 matches the end of the DNA better, so the J call may be wrong. This CDR3 region has 15 residues. CDR1 and CDR2 from the germline V gene are SGHVS and FNYEAQ. CDR3 region: CASSSGTSGNYEQYF. For the CDR3, the DNA is TGTGCCAGCAGCTCCGGGACTAGCGGGAACTACGAGCAGTACTTC.

V and J are TRBV29-1 and TRBJ2-3, with D maybe TRBD2 (5 bases). V was trimmed by 7 bases and J by 6 bases, leaving 14 bases between them. This CDR3 has 12 residues. Germline lookup yields CDR1 SQVTM and CDR2 ANQGSEA. Here the CDR3 reads CSAPWRGDTQYF. Written as DNA, the CDR3 is TGCAGCGCCCCCTGGAGAGGGGATACGCAGTATTTT.

The chain joins TRBV18 to TRBJ1-5, with D unresolved. The CDR3 covers 16 residues. With 5 bases removed from V and 9 bases from J, the gap between germline ends came to 23 bases. Germline loops: CDR1 KGHSH, CDR2 LQKENI. The CDR3 DNA is TGTGCCAGCTCATCTAGAATCGATGAACGAATGCGGCCCCAGCATTTT. It translates to CASSSRIDERMRPQHF.

This chain uses TRBV19 with TRBJ1-5; 8 bases fit TRBD1. Germline CDR1 and CDR2: LNHDA and SQIVND (reference sequence). CDR3 length equals 15 residues. Trimming removed 7 bases from V and 5 bases from J; junction bases left unmatched: 10. The CDR3 loop reads CASTDGQGRYQPQHF. CDR3 nucleotide sequence: TGTGCCAGTACTGACGGACAGGGCCGTTATCAGCCCCAGCATTTT.

The V and J genes are TRBV6-6 and TRBJ1-5; D possibly corresponds to TRBD1 (6 bases). This CDR3 is 16 amino acids long. Germline-derived CDR1 and CDR2 are MNHNY and SVGAGI (reference sequence). V was cut by 7 bases and J by 3 bases, with 19 bases left in between. The DNA for the CDR3 is TGTGCCAGCATATCAGTGAGGGGACACACCAATCAGCCCCAGCATTTT. The encoded protein is CASISVRGHTNQPQHF.

This chain uses TRBV6-5 with TRBJ2-3, with D perhaps TRBD2 (5 bases). The V end was cut by 5 bases, the J end by 2 bases, with 8 bases between. The CDR3 covers 13 residues. The V gene's germline CDR1 is MNHEY and CDR2 SVGAGI. The CDR3 loop reads CASSNGLTDTQYF. The CDR3 DNA follows: TGTGCCAGCAGTAACGGACTCACAGATACGCAGTATTTT.

The V and J genes are TRBV7-8 and TRBJ2-7, with TRBD1 identical over 7 bases. The CDR3 totals 14 residues. Germline CDR1 is SGHVS and CDR2 is FQNEAQ. V shed 5 bases and J 4 bases; nucleotides not matched to a gene: 8. CDR3 residues: CASSLTGTDYEQYF. For the CDR3, the DNA is TGTGCCAGCAGCCTTACCGGGACAGATTACGAGCAGTACTTC.

For the CDR3, the DNA is TGTGCCAGCAGTTTAACTAGCGGACCCTACGAGCAGTACTTC. Translation gives CASSLTSGPYEQYF. V usage is TRBV28 and J usage is TRBJ2-7, with 8 positions matching TRBD2. The germline CDR1 and CDR2 sequences are MDHEN and SYDVKM. This CDR3 has 14 amino acids. The V gene end was trimmed by 2 bases and the J gene end by 2 bases; junction bases not matched to a gene: 2.

The sample holds a few counts of this clone. The DNA of the CDR3 is TGTGCCAGCAGCTTAGCCAGAACCCAAGAGACCCAGTACTTC. As protein: CASSLARTQETQYF. The rearrangement uses TRBV7-2 and TRBJ2-5; unclear D gene. The germline CDR1 and CDR2 sequences are SGHTA and FQGNSA. The CDR3 contains 14 residues. V was cut by 0 bases and J by 1 base, with 6 bases left in between. The full variable domain, completed using reference TRBV7-2 and TRBJ2-5, is GAGVSQSPSNKVTEKGKDVELRCDPISGHTALYWYRQSLGQGLEFLIYFQGNSAPDKSGLPSDRFSAERTGGSVSTLTIQRTQQEDSAVYLCASSLARTQETQYFGPGTRLLVL.

The rearrangement links TRBV5-6 to TRBJ2-3; 8 bases are a match to TRBD2. Germline CDR1 SGHDT, CDR2 YYEEEE. The CDR3 spans 14 residues. Trimming at V came to 2 bases and at J to 3 bases, leaving 2 bases not matched to a gene. CDR3 sequence: CASSFPGGTDTQYF. Here the CDR3 DNA reads TGTGCCAGCAGCTTTCCGGGGGGGACAGATACGCAGTATTTT. The full variable domain, rest sourced from reference TRBV5-6 and TRBJ2-3, is DAGVTQSPTHLIKTRGQQVTLRCSPKSGHDTVSWYQQALGQGPQFIFQYYEEEERQRGNFPDRFSGHQFPNYSSELNVNALLLGDSALYLCASSFPGGTDTQYFGPGTRLTVL.

This clone was observed a handful of times. DNA for the CDR3: TGTGCCAGCAGTTTTGGGACAGGGACCTACGAGCAGTACTTC. This encodes CASSFGTGTYEQYF. The chain links TRBV27 to TRBJ2-7; 9 nucleotides line up with TRBD1. CDR1 and CDR2 from the germline V gene are MNHEY and SMNVEV (reference sequence). Trimming at V came to 3 bases and at J to 2 bases, leaving 2 bases not matched to a gene. CDR3 length: 14 residues.

The chain has TRBV5-1 and TRBJ2-7; 10 nucleotides match TRBD1. Germline V gene data show CDR1 as SGHRS and CDR2 as YFSETQ. Trimming took 9 bases from V and 5 from J; bases not matched to a gene: 8. The CDR3 extends over 13 amino acids. The CDR3 DNA is TGCGCCACCTCAAGACAGGGGGCCAACGAGCAGTACTTC. The encoded protein is CATSRQGANEQYF.

CDR3 DNA sequence: TGTGCCAGCAGTGACTTTTTCAAAAAGCTGTCCTACAATGAGCAGTTCTTC. Translating gives CASSDFFKKLSYNEQFF. J is TRBJ2-1 and V is TRBV2; D unresolved. This CDR3 region has 17 residues. From germline, CDR1 is SNHLY and CDR2 FYNNEI. V gave up 3 bases and J gave up 1 base, with 16 bases separating them. The variable domain in full, completed from reference TRBV2 and TRBJ2-1, reads EPEVTQTPSHQVTQMGQEVILRCVPISNHLYFYWYRQILGQKVEFLVSFYNNEISEKSEIFDDQFSVERPDGSNFTLKIRSTKLEDSAMYFCASSDFFKKLSYNEQFFGPGTRLTVL.

This sequence joins TRBV5-1 and TRBJ1-2; possible D gene TRBD1, 5 bases. CDR3 size: 14 residues. Trimming shortened V by 0 bases and J by 10 bases, and 16 bases separated the two germline ends. Germline-derived CDR1 and CDR2 are SGHRS and YFSETQ. Here the CDR3 reads CASSLAGGGGVYTF. In DNA, the CDR3 is TGCGCCAGCAGCTTGGCCGGGGGGGGTGGCGTCTACACCTTC.

The chain recombines TRBV5-6 with TRBJ2-1; D gene ambiguous. Between the trimmed V and J ends, which lost 0 bases and 2 bases, there was a span of 6 bases. Germline CDR1 SGHDT, CDR2 YYEEEE. The CDR3 contains 14 residues. For the CDR3, the DNA is TGTGCCAGCAGCTTGGAGCCCCCCTACAATGAGCAGTTCTTC. Its protein is CASSLEPPYNEQFF.

The chain joins TRBV5-4 to TRBJ2-7; 11 positions match TRBD1. Germline V lookup: CDR1 SGHNT, CDR2 YYREEE (reference sequence). The CDR3 covers 14 residues. Losses at the gene ends were 3 bases for V and 4 bases for J; bases not matched to a gene: 3. The CDR3 bases are TGTGCCAGCAGCTACGGACAGGGGGCGTACGAGCAGTACTTC. Its translation is CASSYGQGAYEQYF. The variable domain in full, completed from reference TRBV5-4 and TRBJ2-7, reads ETGVTQSPTHLIKTRGQQVTLRCSSQSGHNTVSWYQQALGQGPQFIFQYYREEENGRGNFPPRFSGLQFPNYSSELNVNALELDDSALYLCASSYGQGAYEQYFGPGTRLTVT.

The chain has TRBV18 and TRBJ2-5; D unresolved. The CDR3 runs to 14 residues. Trimming stripped 3 bases from V and 3 bases from J, with 11 bases between. The germline V gene encodes CDR1 KGHSH and CDR2 LQKENI. The CDR3 DNA reads as TGTGCCAGCTCACCCCTATCACTGGAAGAGACCCAGTACTTC. Translating gives CASSPLSLEETQYF. Drawing the rest from reference TRBV18 and TRBJ2-5, the complete variable domain is NAGVMQNPRHLVRRRGQEARLRCSPMKGHSHVYWYRQLPEEGLKFMVYLQKENIIDESGMPKERFSAEFPKEGPSILRIQQVVRGDSAAYFCASSPLSLEETQYFGPGTRLLVL.

This clone was seen a handful of times. The chain couples TRBV12-2 to TRBJ2-7; the table gives TRBD2 as D, unverified against the DNA. TRBV12-2 is marked as a pseudogene. CDR3 length: 15 residues. The CDR3 loop is CASRLAFRGVNEQYF. The CDR3 nucleotides read TGTGCAAGTCGCTTAGCATTTCGGGGTGTCAACGAGCAGTACTTC.

The rearrangement joins TRBV5-1 to TRBJ2-5; 9 bases agree with TRBD2. The germline gives CDR1 SGHRS, CDR2 YFSETQ. The CDR3 extends over 15 amino acids. V lost 1 base and J lost 4; bases outside the gene matches: 5. CDR3 in amino acids: CASSLTSGRVETQYF. The CDR3 DNA reads as TGCGCCAGCAGCTTGACTAGCGGGCGGGTAGAGACCCAGTACTTC. The full variable domain, completed using reference TRBV5-1 and TRBJ2-5, is KAGVTQTPRYLIKTRGQQVTLSCSPISGHRSVSWYQQTPGQGLQFLFEYFSETQRNKGNFPGRFSGRQFSNSRSEMNVSTLELGDSALYLCASSLTSGRVETQYFGPGTRLLVL.

This clone came up a few times. J is TRBJ2-7 and V is TRBV5-4; 7 nucleotides agree with TRBD1. Trimming took 1 base from V and 3 from J; bases not matched to a gene: 10. Germline CDR1 SGHNT, CDR2 YYREEE (reference sequence). The CDR3 has 16 residues. The chain's CDR3 is CASSLSTGYLGYEQYF. The CDR3 DNA sequence: TGTGCCAGCAGCTTGTCGACAGGGTATTTGGGCTACGAGCAGTACTTC.

This chain links TRBV9 with TRBJ2-1; 13 bases map to TRBD2. From germline, CDR1 is SGDLS and CDR2 YYNGEE. V shed 4 bases, J shed 10 bases, and the junction held 8 bases outside the gene matches. There are 15 residues in the CDR3. CDR3 in amino acids: CASSPKTSGGIEQFF. In nucleotides, the CDR3 is TGTGCCAGCAGCCCTAAGACTAGCGGGGGGATCGAGCAGTTCTTC.

This clone was detected only a few times. The chain uses TRBV9 and TRBJ2-1; D may be TRBD1 (6 bases). CDR1 is SGDLS and CDR2 is YYNGEE in the germline V gene. The ends were cut back, 2 bases at V and 0 bases at J, with 15 bases in the middle. The CDR3 has 17 residues. The DNA of the CDR3 is TGTGCCAGCAGCGTGAAACAGGGAATAAGCTCCTACAATGAGCAGTTCTTC. This gives the protein CASSVKQGISSYNEQFF. Drawing the rest from reference TRBV9 and TRBJ2-1, the complete variable domain is DSGVTQTPKHLITATGQRVTLRCSPRSGDLSVYWYQQSLDQGLQFLIQYYNGEERAKGNILERFSAQQFPDLHSELNLSSLELGDSALYFCASSVKQGISSYNEQFFGPGTRLTVL.

The chain employs TRBV7-9 and TRBJ2-3; 13 bases agree with TRBD2. The germline CDR1 and CDR2 sequences are SEHNR and FQNEAQ (reference sequence). V gave up 5 bases and J gave up 4 bases; unmatched junction bases: 12. The CDR3 loop spans 18 amino acids. CDR3 amino acids: CASSPRGGTSGISDTQYF. The DNA for the CDR3 is TGTGCCAGCAGCCCACGAGGAGGGACTAGCGGGATCTCAGATACGCAGTATTTT.

The chain combines TRBV27 with TRBJ1-1; D unclear. The CDR3 covers 16 residues. Looked up from germline, CDR1 is MNHEY and CDR2 is SMNVEV (reference sequence). V was clipped by 0 bases and J by 4 bases, with 15 bases between them. The CDR3 loop reads CASSLSPGPAGTEAFF. The DNA for the CDR3 is TGTGCCAGCAGTTTATCACCAGGACCTGCGGGCACTGAAGCTTTCTTT.

The chain carries TRBV5-1 and TRBJ2-7, with 7 nucleotides matching TRBD1. The V and J ends lost 2 bases and 0 bases, in that order; junction bases with no gene match: 5. The CDR3 runs to 15 residues. Per the germline V gene, CDR1 is SGHRS and CDR2 is YFSETQ. CDR3 region: CASSFLGQTSYEQYF. In nucleotides, the CDR3 is TGCGCCAGCAGCTTTCTGGGACAGACCTCCTACGAGCAGTACTTC.